The source of this T cell receptor (beta chain) is a study of blood T cell repertoires in COVID-19. This clone was seen a single time. Per the original data handling: Reference gene primer amplification in the assay estimated nucleated cell counts. The protocol was immunoSEQ multiplex PCR, while the TCRdb copy is restricted to in-frame clones and leaves out a portion. That table furnishes V, J and clone size, whereas the DNA furnished D and trimming. The table has under 250,000 clones, approximately 84% seen once. V lost 3 bases and J lost 2, with 12 bases in between. Germline V gene sequence: CDR1 GTSNPN, CDR2 SVGIG (reference sequence). The CDR3 loop spans 14 amino acids.

The sequence was obtained from a man aged 35 to 55 who had recovered from COVID-19. Sequencing was carried out using PBMCs or T cells enriched from blood (not recorded which). V gene TRBV30 combines with J gene TRBJ2-3; a possible D gene is TRBD1 (6 bases). Here the CDR3 DNA reads TGTGCCTGGAGATATTCAGGGGCCACAGATACGCAGTATTTT. It specifies CAWRYSGATDTQYF. Full variable domain (missing parts from reference TRBV30 and TRBJ2-3): SQTIHQWPATLVQPVGSPLSLECTVEGTSNPNLYWYRQAAGRGLQLLFYSVGIGQISSEVPQNLSASRPQDRQFILSSKKLLLSDSGFYLCAWRYSGATDTQYFGPGTRLTVL.